The present TCR beta chain was sequenced within a study of T cell repertoires in cytomegalovirus infection. CDR1 LNHNV and CDR2 YYDKDF come from the germline V gene (reference sequence). The CDR3 loop spans 13 amino acids. The V end was cut by 5 bases, the J end by 7 bases, with 14 bases between. One entry per CDR3 protein, called by TCRdb with MiXCR from the reads. The sample records about 160,000 distinct CDR3 sequences, roughly 15% being singletons. The chain employs TRBV15 and TRBJ1-2; tentatively, D is TRBD1 (6 bases). Input material: CD8+ T cells from PBMCs. The clonotype comes from a human donor in good health (CMV status not recorded). Some clones in this sample may be carry-over from other donors' samples. The CDR3 spells CATSQDKGGGYTF. In DNA, the CDR3 is TGTGCCACCAGCCAAGACAAAGGGGGTGGCTACACCTTC.